This entry is about one TCR beta chain. Authors of the study amplified TCR beta CDR3 regions from RNA transcripts. The TCR CDR3 was amplified in a first-round RT-PCR using the HTBI primer set. In TCRdb, the multiplex PCR reads were re-called with MiXCR into one record per CDR3 protein. Of about 380,000 distinct CDR3 sequences detected, less than 20% appear once; the ten largest clones hold around 40%. This specimen belongs to a study of T cells in Graves' hyperthyroidism and ophthalmopathy. CDR1 and CDR2 (germline): ENHRY, SYGVKD. The CDR3 totals 14 residues. Trimming cost V 3 bases and J 2 bases, with 11 bases left between them.

Sequenced material: blood. The chain couples TRBV10-3 to TRBJ2-7; D unclear. The sequence was collected from a man aged 18-30 years with Graves' ophthalmopathy. CDR3 bases: TGTGCCATCAGTGATGGAACTGGCACCTACGAGCAGTACTTC. As protein: CAISDGTGTYEQYF.